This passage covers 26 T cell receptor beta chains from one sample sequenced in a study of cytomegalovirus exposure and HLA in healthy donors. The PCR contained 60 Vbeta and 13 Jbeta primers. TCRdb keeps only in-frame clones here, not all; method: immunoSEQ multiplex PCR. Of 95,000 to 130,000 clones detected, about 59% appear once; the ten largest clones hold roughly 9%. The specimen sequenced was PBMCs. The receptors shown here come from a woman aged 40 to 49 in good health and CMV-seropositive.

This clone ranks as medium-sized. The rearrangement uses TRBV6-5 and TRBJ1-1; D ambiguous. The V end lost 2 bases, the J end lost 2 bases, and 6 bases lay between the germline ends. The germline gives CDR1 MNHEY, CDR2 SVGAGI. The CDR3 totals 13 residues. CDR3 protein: CASSYGSNTEAFF. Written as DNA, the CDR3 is TGTGCCAGCAGTTACGGGAGTAACACTGAAGCTTTCTTT.

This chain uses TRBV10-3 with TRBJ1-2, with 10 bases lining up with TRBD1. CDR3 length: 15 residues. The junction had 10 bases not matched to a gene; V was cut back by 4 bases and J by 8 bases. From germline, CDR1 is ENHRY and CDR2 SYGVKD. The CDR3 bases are TGTGCCATCAGTGGCGTTCGACAGGGGGCAGGCGGCTACACCTTC. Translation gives CAISGVRQGAGGYTF.

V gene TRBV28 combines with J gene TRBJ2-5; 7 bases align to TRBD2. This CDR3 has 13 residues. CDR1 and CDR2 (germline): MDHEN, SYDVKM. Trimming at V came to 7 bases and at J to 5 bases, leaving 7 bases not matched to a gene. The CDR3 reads CASKGGLGETQYF. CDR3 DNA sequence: TGTGCCAGCAAGGGAGGGTTAGGCGAGACCCAGTACTTC.

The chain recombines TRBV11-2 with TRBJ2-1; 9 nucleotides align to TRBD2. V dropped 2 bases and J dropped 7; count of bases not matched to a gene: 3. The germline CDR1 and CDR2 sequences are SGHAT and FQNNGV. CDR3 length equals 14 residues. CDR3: CASSLTSGRNEQFF. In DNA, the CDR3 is TGTGCCAGCAGCTTAACCAGCGGGAGGAATGAGCAGTTCTTC.

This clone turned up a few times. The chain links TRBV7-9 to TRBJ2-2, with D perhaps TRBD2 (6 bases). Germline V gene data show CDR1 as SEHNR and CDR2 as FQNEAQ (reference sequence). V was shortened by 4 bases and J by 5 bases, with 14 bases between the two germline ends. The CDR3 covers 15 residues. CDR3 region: CASSSGLSWTGELFF. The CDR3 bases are TGTGCCAGCAGCTCGGGACTTTCCTGGACCGGGGAGCTGTTTTTT.

CDR3 loop: CAHSSRVFVRQLYQPQHF. The CDR3 DNA reads as TGTGCCCACTCCAGTAGAGTGTTCGTAAGACAGTTATATCAGCCCCAGCATTTT. The V call is TRBV19, the J call TRBJ1-5, with D perhaps matching TRBD1 (5 bases). The CDR3 length is 18 residues. Germline V gene lookup returns CDR1 LNHDA and CDR2 SQIVND (reference sequence). Trimming removed 11 bases at V and 5 bases at J, with 31 bases between.

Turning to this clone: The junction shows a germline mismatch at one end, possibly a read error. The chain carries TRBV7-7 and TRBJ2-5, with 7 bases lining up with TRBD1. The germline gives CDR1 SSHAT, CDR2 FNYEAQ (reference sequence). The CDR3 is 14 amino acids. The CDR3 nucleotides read TGTGCTAGCAGTCCCACAGGGGTCCGGGAGACCCAGTACTTC. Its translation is CASSPTGVRETQYF.

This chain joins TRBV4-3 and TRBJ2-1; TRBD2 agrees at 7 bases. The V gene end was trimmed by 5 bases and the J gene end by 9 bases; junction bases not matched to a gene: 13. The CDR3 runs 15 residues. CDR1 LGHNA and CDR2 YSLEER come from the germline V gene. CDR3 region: CASSSFGGRVGEQFF. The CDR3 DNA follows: TGCGCCAGCAGCTCCTTTGGCGGGAGAGTGGGTGAGCAGTTCTTC.

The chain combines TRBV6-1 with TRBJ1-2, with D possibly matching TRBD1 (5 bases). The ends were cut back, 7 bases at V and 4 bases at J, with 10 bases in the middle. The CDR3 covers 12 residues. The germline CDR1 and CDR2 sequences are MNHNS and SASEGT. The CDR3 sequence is CASTDSAYGYTF. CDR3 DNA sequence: TGTGCCAGCACCGACAGTGCCTATGGCTACACCTTC.

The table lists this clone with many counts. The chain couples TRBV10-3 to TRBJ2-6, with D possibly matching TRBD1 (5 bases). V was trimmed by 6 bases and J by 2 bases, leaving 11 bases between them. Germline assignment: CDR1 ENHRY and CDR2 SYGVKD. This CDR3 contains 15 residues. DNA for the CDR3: TGTGCCATCAGCGCGACAGATCCTGGGGCCAACGTCCTGACTTTC. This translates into CAISATDPGANVLTF.

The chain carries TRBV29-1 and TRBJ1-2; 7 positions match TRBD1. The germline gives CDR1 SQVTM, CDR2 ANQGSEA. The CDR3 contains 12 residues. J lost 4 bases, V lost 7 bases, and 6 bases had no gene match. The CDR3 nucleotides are TGCAGCGCCGTCTCAGGGGGCTATGGCTACACCTTC. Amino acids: CSAVSGGYGYTF.

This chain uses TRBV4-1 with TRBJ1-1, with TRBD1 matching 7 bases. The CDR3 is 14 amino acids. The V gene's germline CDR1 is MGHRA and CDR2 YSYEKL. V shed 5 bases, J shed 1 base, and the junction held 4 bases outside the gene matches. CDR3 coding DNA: TGCGCCAGCAGCGCGGGACAGACGAACACTGAAGCTTTCTTT. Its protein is CASSAGQTNTEAFF.

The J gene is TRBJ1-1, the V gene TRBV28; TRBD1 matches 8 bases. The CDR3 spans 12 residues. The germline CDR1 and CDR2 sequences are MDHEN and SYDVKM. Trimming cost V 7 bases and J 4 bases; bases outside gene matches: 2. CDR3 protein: CASMDRATEAFF. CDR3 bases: TGTGCCAGCATGGACAGGGCCACTGAAGCTTTCTTT.

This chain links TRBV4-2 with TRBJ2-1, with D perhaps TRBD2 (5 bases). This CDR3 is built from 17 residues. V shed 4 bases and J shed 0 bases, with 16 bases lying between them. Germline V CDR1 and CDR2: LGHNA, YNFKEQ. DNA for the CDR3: TGTGCCAGCAGCCCATTCCCAGCGGAGACCTCCTACAATGAGCAGTTCTTC. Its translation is CASSPFPAETSYNEQFF.

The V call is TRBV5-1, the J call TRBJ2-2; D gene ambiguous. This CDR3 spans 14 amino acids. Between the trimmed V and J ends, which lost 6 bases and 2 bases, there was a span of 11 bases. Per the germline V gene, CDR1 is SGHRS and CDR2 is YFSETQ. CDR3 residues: CASTTDSNTGELFF. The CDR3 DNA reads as TGCGCCAGCACCACCGACTCTAACACCGGGGAGCTGTTTTTT.

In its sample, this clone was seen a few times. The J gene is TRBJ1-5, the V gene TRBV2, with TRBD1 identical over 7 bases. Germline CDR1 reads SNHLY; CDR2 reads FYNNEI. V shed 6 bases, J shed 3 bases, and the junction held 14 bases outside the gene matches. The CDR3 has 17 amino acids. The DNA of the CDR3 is TGTGCCAGCAGAAGTCCGGGACAGATTATGCCCAATCAGCCCCAGCATTTT. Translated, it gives CASRSPGQIMPNQPQHF.

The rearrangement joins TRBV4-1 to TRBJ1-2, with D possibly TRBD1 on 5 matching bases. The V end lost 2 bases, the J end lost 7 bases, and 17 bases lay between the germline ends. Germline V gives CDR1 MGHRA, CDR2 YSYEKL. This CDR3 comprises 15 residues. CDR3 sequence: CASSQWYSRESGYTF. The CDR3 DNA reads TGCGCCAGCAGCCAATGGTACAGCAGGGAAAGTGGCTACACCTTC.

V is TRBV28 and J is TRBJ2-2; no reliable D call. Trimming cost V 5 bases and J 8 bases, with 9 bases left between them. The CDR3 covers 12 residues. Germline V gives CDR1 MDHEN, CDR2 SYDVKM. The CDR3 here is CASSPSSGELFF. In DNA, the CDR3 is TGTGCCAGCAGTCCCTCGTCGGGGGAGCTGTTTTTT.

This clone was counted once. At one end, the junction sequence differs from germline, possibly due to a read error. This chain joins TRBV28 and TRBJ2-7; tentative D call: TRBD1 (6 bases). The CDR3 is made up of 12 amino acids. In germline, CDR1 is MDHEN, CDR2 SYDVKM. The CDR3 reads CVSSGGRYEQYF. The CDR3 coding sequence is TGTGTCAGCAGTGGGGGCCGCTACGAGCAGTACTTC.

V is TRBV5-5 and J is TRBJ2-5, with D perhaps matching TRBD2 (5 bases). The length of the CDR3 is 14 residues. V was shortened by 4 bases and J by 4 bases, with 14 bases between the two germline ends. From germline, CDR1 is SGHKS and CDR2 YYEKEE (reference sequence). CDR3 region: CASSRITEGETQYF. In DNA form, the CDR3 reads TGTGCCAGCAGCAGGATTACAGAGGGAGAGACCCAGTACTTC.

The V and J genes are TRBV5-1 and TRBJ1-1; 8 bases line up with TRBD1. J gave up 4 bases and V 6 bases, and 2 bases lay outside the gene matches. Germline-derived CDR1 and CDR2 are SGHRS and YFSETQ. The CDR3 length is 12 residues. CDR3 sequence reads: CASNTGGTEAFF. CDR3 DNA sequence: TGCGCCAGCAACACAGGGGGCACTGAAGCTTTCTTT.

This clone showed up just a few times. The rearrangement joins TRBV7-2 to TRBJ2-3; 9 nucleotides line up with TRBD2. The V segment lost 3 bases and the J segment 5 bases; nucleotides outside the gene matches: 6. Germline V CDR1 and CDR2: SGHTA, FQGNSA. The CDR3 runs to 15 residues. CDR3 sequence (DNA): TGTGCCAGCAGCTTGGCGTTAGCGGGAGTAGATACGCAGTATTTT. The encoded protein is CASSLALAGVDTQYF.

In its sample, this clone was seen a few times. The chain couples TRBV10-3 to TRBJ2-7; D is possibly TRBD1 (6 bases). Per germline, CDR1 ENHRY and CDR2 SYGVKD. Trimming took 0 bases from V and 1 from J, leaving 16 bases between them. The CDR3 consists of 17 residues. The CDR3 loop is CAISESRDIPYSYEQYF. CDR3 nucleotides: TGTGCCATCAGTGAGTCGAGGGACATACCCTATTCCTACGAGCAGTACTTC.

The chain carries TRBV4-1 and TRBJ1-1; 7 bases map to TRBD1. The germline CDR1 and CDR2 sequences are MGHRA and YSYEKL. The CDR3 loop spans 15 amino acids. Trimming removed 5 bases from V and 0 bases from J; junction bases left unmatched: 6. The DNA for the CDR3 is TGCGCCAGCAGCAACCCGGGACAGTTGAACACTGAAGCTTTCTTT. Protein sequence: CASSNPGQLNTEAFF.

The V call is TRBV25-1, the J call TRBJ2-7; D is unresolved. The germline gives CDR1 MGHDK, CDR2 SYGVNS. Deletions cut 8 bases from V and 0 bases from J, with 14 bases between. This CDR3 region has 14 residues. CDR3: CASSEADSSYEQYF. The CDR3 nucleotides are TGTGCCAGCTCAGAGGCCGATAGCTCCTACGAGCAGTACTTC.

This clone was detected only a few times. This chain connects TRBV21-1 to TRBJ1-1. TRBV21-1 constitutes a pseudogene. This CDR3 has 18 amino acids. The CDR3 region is CASSKEGSVPLRDTEAFF. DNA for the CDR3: TGTGCCAGCAGCAAAGAAGGGTCAGTACCTCTGAGGGACACTGAAGCTTTCTTT.